These 9 T cell receptor beta chains originate from one sample sequenced in a study of Ad26.COV2.S vaccination and SARS-CoV-2 variants (dated by TCRdb to the early 2020s). The sample's treatment or condition label is to be understood as: some 20 received Ad26.COV2.S at low or high dose, single or two shots; about 5 received placebo; per-sample allocation not given. For vaccine and placebo recipients, repertoires were sequenced using samples collected on day 63 after the first injection. The library relied on the immunoSEQ multiplex PCR assay. What TCRdb holds here is the immuneACCESS table cut down to in-frame rearrangements. Part of the clones is not present; checked against another copy, under half of the missing clones reflect an unresolved V gene, and the others are unexplained. Counted in this sample were approximately 400,000 clones; 83% of them appeared once. Together, the top ten hold about 7.4% of the sample.

This specimen consisted of peripheral blood, obtained in a trial of Ad26.COV2.S vaccine versus placebo. Every receptor here comes from a person between 18 and 65 years old who received the Ad26.COV2.S COVID-19 vaccine or a placebo.

The V gene is TRBV11-2, the J gene TRBJ2-7; D unresolved. The germline V gene has CDR1 SGHAT and CDR2 FQNNGV. V shed 3 bases and J shed 7 bases, with 10 bases lying between them. This CDR3 comprises 12 residues. DNA for the CDR3: TGTGCCAGCAGCTTCATTAACCGGGAGCAGTACTTC. Translating gives CASSFINREQYF.

The V and J genes are TRBV15 and TRBJ2-7, with D uncertain. V lost 3 bases, J lost 3 bases, and 6 bases lay in between. CDR3 length equals 12 residues. From germline, CDR1 is LNHNV and CDR2 YYDKDF (reference sequence). CDR3 coding DNA: TGTGCCACCAGCAGGGAGTACTACGAGCAGTACTTC. It encodes CATSREYYEQYF.

This chain connects TRBV14 to TRBJ2-3, with a possible D match to TRBD2 (5 bases). The length of the CDR3 is 15 residues. V was shortened by 6 bases and J by 5 bases, with 18 bases between the two germline ends. CDR1 is SGHDN and CDR2 is FVKESK in the germline V gene. In DNA, the CDR3 is TGTGCCAGCAGACATTCCCGAGGGCCAGGAGATACGCAGTATTTT. Translating gives CASRHSRGPGDTQYF.

The V gene is TRBV2, the J gene TRBJ1-3, with no clear D. This CDR3 is 15 amino acids long. Trimming removed 3 bases from V and 1 base from J, with 10 bases in between. Germline lookup yields CDR1 SNHLY and CDR2 FYNNEI. CDR3 region: CASSDMVGSGNTIYF. Here the CDR3 DNA reads TGTGCCAGCAGTGATATGGTGGGGTCTGGAAACACCATATATTTT.

The chain uses TRBV2 and TRBJ2-4, with D possibly TRBD2 on 6 matching bases. The CDR3 spans 13 residues. Germline assignment: CDR1 SNHLY and CDR2 FYNNEI. Trimming cost V 2 bases and J 9 bases, with 11 bases left between them. CDR3 sequence (DNA): TGTGCCAGCAGTGAAATTACCGGGAGCATTCAGTACTTC. Protein: CASSEITGSIQYF.

The V call is TRBV6-5, the J call TRBJ2-3; possibly TRBD1 for D (5 bases). The CDR3 totals 13 residues. Trimming removed 5 bases at V and 14 bases at J, with 20 bases between. Per the germline V gene, CDR1 is MNHEY and CDR2 is SVGAGI. CDR3 loop: CASSPRTPPRSYF. CDR3 DNA: TGTGCCAGCAGTCCACGGACACCCCCCCGGTCGTATTTT.

This clone showed up just once. V usage is TRBV6-5 and J usage is TRBJ2-6; the D is unclear. Trimming took 8 bases from V and 2 from J, leaving 13 bases between them. The germline CDR1 and CDR2 sequences are MNHEY and SVGAGI. The CDR3 length is 15 residues. The CDR3 reads CASGIWSAGANVLTF. CDR3 nucleotide sequence: TGTGCCAGCGGGATTTGGTCGGCTGGGGCCAACGTCCTGACTTTC.

This chain uses TRBV30 with TRBJ1-2; 7 bases agree with TRBD1. Germline V gene lookup returns CDR1 GTSNPN and CDR2 SVGIG (reference sequence). V was pared by 2 bases and J by 4 bases, with 7 bases of the junction left unmatched. CDR3 length: 14 amino acids. The CDR3 bases are TGTGCCTGGAGTTCAGGGGGAGGTAGCTATGGCTACACCTTC. Encoded protein: CAWSSGGGSYGYTF. Variable domain in full (rest from reference TRBV30 and TRBJ1-2): SQTIHQWPATLVQPVGSPLSLECTVEGTSNPNLYWYRQAAGRGLQLLFYSVGIGQISSEVPQNLSASRPQDRQFILSSKKLLLSDSGFYLCAWSSGGGSYGYTFGSGTRLTVV.

This clone showed up just a few times. The sample holds other DNA sequences that translate to the same CDR3. V is TRBV5-4 and J is TRBJ1-6; no definite D call. The CDR3 length is 13 residues. The V end lost 2 bases, the J end lost 8 bases, and 8 bases lay between the germline ends. The germline CDR1 and CDR2 sequences are SGHNT and YYREEE (reference sequence). The CDR3 sequence: CASSFYTDSPLHF. CDR3 nucleotide sequence: TGTGCCAGCAGCTTTTACACGGATTCACCCCTCCACTTT.